This T cell receptor beta chain stems from a study of spatial heterogeneity in lung cancer. Background on the study: Each time, sequencing found more beta-chain sequences than alpha-chain sequences.

This clonotype has only a few counts. The junction had 8 bases not matched to a gene; V was cut back by 6 bases and J by 2 bases. Germline-derived CDR1 and CDR2 are MDHEN and SYDVKM. The CDR3 length is 15 residues. Indicated time point: sample taken at primary tumor resection. Without sorting, whole RNA was sequenced from tumor, nontumor lung or frozen PBMC. Every TCR cDNA molecule bore its own unique molecular identifier. Using its own MiXCR run on the 5' RACE reads, TCRdb lists one record per CDR3 protein. This table holds over 1,500 distinct CDR3 sequences, roughly 23% found once. This material consisted of normal lung tissue next to the tumor, taken at surgery. The gene calls are TRBV28 and TRBJ2-7, with TRBD2 matching 9 bases. This TCR came from a male donor with early-stage non-small cell lung cancer. CDR3 DNA: TGTGCCAGCAGATCCGGGACTAGCAGAACCTACGAGCAGTACTTC. Translated: CASRSGTSRTYEQYF.